The entry that follows covers one T cell receptor beta chain sequence. Its specific antigen is unknown. From each donor, a roughly 2.5 ml peripheral blood sample was collected into PAXgene tubes and stored at -80 degrees C. Without any T cell sorting, total RNA was extracted from whole blood using the PAXgene blood miRNA kit on an automated QIAcube. Peripheral blood from monozygotic twin pairs concordant or discordant for inflammatory bowel disease was subjected to deep TCRalpha and TCRbeta repertoire profiling with unique molecular barcoding. Smoking habits were recorded for all twin pairs, and each individual was classified as a current, former or never smoker. Library method: 5' RACE. For each TCR library, around 3,500 ng of total RNA was used. For each sample, cDNA synthesis was carried out in eight separate reactions using SMARTScribe reverse transcriptase. During cDNA synthesis, unique molecular identifiers containing a 6-nucleotide sample barcode were introduced by template switching. Amplification of TCRalpha and TCRbeta cDNA involved two nested PCRs of 16 and 9 cycles, and each PCR was followed by bead purification. Before amplification, the cDNA was treated with uracil DNA-glycosylase and purified using the QIAquick PCR purification kit. The second PCR added Illumina TruSeq-compatible adapters along with sample-specific barcodes. TapeStation and Qubit were used to check library quality and concentration, and around 5.2 ng of each library went into the pool. Sequencing of the pooled libraries was done on an Illumina HiSeq2500 single-index Rapid Run using custom sequencing primers and 2 x 100 bp reads. The study's processing was this. UMI-based consensus assembly with MiGEC version 1.2.6 was used to correct PCR and sequencing errors. MiXCR version 2.1.1 handled V(D)J alignment, clonotype assembly and CDR3 extraction. Gene usage, clonotype sharing and MAIT/NKT TCR abundance were normalised by analysing the top 1000, 10 000 and 20 000 clonotypes per sample. Diversity was computed as the inverse Simpson index with the vegan R package after downsampling to 27 000 UMIs. Paired Mann-Whitney U tests on discordant twin pairs were used, with Benjamini-Hochberg multiple-testing correction. TCRdb reprocessed the reads into one record per CDR3 protein sequence, lacking DNA. The V and J calls here are based on TCRdb, not the publication. The sample's table covers around 370,000 distinct CDR3 sequences. Approximately 2.4% of the sample rests with the top ten.

The entry originates in a study of monozygotic twins with inflammatory bowel disease (dated by TCRdb to between 2018 and 2021). Concerning the study at large: The complete study included about 28 monozygotic twin pairs: 19 IBD-discordant Danish pairs and nine German pairs, of which four were IBD-concordant and five were IBD-discordant. Within discordant pairs, disease-associated traits were sought mainly by comparing IBD patients with their genetically identical healthy co-twins. Each individual had, on average, about 151 000 unique TCRalpha sequences and 181 000 unique TCRbeta sequences available for analysis.

The germline V gene (reference sequence) provides CDR1 SGHNT and CDR2 YYREEE. Counted from cysteine to phenylalanine, this CDR3 has 15 amino acids. The record lacks a DNA sequence. The paper's findings and limits, for the study overall: Background noise and inter-individual variability may have been introduced into the repertoires by the differing immunosuppressive treatments among patients. The analysis was unable to tell different T cell subtypes apart. TCRbeta repertoire diversity, by inverse Simpson index, was decreased in IBD patients compared with their healthy co-twins. Repertoire similarity did not differ between concordant and discordant twins, which could be due to limited statistical power. The results gave no support for a single strong signal or clonotype linked to IBD. IBD patients shared fewer clonotypes with other individuals than healthy twins did, most markedly in patients showing signs of disease activity.

Recombination connected TRBV5-4 to TRBJ2-2; absent DNA, TCRdb's TRBD1 call cannot be checked. The TCR originated in a human donor with ulcerative colitis or Crohn's disease, or a healthy co-twin of an affected twin (not recorded which). What was sequenced was blood. The CDR3 amino acid sequence is: CASSFGGLNTGELFF.